The clone carrying this T cell receptor (beta chain) was detected a few times. CDR3 length: 13 residues. CDR1 is SGHAT and CDR2 is FQNNGV in the germline V gene. V was shortened by 2 bases and J by 8 bases, with 13 bases between the two germline ends. These data are taken from a study of T cells after yellow fever vaccination. One entry per CDR3 protein, called by TCRdb with MiXCR from the 5' RACE reads. The sample lists 250,000 to 400,000 distinct CDR3 sequences; approximately 4.5% were seen once. The chain has TRBV11-2 and TRBJ2-7; the D gene is possibly TRBD2 (5 bases). Source: PBMCs, taken 15 days after the yellow fever booster vaccination. The receptor's source is a man younger than 35 who received the YFV17D yellow fever vaccine. CDR3 DNA: TGTGCCAGCAGCTTATACGTCCGGAGGCAGCAGTACTTC. Its protein product is CASSLYVRRQQYF.